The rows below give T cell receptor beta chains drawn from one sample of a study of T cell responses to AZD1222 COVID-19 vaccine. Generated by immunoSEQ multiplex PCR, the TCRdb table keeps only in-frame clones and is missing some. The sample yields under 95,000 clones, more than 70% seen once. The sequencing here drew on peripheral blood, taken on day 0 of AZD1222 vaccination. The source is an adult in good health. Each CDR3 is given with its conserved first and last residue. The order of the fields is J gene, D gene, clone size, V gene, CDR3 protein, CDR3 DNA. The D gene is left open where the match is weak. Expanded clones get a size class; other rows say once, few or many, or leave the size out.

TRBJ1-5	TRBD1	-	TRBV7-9	CASSTTGKPQHF	TGTGCCAGCAGTACGACAGGGAAGCCCCAGCATTTT
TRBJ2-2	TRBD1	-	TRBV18	CASSATGVVNAGELFF	TGTGCCAGCTCAGCGACAGGGGTTGTGAACGCCGGGGAGCTGTTTTTT
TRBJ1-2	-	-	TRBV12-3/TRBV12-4	CASTRGASGGYTF	TGTGCCAGCACCCGTGGGGCTTCGGGTGGCTACACCTTC
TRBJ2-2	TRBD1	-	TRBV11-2	CASSLDRVRTGELFF	TGTGCCAGCAGCCTGGACAGGGTTCGGACCGGGGAGCTGTTTTTT
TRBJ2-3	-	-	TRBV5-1	CASSRQVGGTDTQYF	TGCGCCAGCAGCCGCCAGGTCGGGGGCACAGATACGCAGTATTTT
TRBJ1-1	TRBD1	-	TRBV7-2	CASSPQGAGMNTEAFF	TGTGCCTCCAGTCCGCAGGGGGCCGGTATGAACACTGAAGCTTTCTTT
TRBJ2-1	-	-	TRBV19	CASSITTSFNHEQFF	TGTGCCAGTAGTATAACAACTAGTTTTAACCATGAGCAGTTCTTC
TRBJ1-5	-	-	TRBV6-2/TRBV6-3	CASSYSGRSNQPQHF	TGTGCCAGCAGTTACTCGGGTCGGAGCAATCAGCCCCAGCATTTT
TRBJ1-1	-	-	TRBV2	CASTPINTEAFF	TGTGCCAGCACGCCGATCAACACTGAAGCTTTCTTT
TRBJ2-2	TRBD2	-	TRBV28	CASSLGGPAGELFF	TGTGCCAGCAGTTTGGGAGGGCCCGCCGGGGAGCTGTTTTTT
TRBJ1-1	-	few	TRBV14	CASSQAEAFF	TGTGCCAGCAGCCAAGCTGAAGCTTTCTTT
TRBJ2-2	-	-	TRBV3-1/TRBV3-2	CASSLASTGELFF	TGTGCCAGCAGCTTAGCGAGCACCGGGGAGCTGTTTTTT
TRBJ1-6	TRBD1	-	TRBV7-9	CASSRRQGANSPLHF	TGTGCCAGCAGCCGACGACAGGGGGCAAATTCACCCCTCCACTTT
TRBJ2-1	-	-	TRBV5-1	CASADRVGSYNEQFF	TGCGCCAGCGCTGATCGGGTGGGCTCCTACAATGAGCAGTTCTTC
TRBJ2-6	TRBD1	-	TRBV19	CASSTGGRQGGSGANVLTF	TGTGCCAGTAGTACAGGGGGCAGACAGGGCGGTTCTGGGGCCAACGTCCTGACTTTC
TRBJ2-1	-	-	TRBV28	CASTPRGPPHEQFF	TGTGCCAGCACTCCGCGGGGGCCCCCCCATGAGCAGTTCTTC
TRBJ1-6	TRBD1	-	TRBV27	CASSTRQGDNSPLHF	TGTGCCAGCAGTACGCGACAGGGCGATAATTCACCCCTCCACTTT
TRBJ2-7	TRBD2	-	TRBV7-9	CAGSLVSGRAYEQYF	TGTGCCGGCAGCCTAGTCAGCGGGAGGGCCTACGAGCAGTACTTC
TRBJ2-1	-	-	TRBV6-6	CASSYSGREQFF	TGTGCCAGCAGTTACTCAGGTCGTGAGCAGTTCTTC
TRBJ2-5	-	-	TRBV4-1	CASSQEGPSKTQYF	TGCGCCAGCAGCCAAGAGGGTCCCTCGAAGACCCAGTACTTC
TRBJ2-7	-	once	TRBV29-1	CSVEEPSGRYYEQYF	TGCAGCGTTGAAGAGCCCAGCGGAAGATACTACGAGCAGTACTTC
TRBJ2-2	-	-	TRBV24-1	CATSDSTLAGGVTGELFF	TGTGCCACCAGTGATTCGACACTAGCAGGGGGAGTCACCGGGGAGCTGTTTTTT
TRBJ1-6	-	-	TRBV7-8	CASSLTPKGGNSPLHF	TGTGCCAGCAGCCTTACGCCTAAGGGTGGTAATTCACCCCTCCACTTT
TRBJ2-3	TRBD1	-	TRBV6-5	CASSTGVADTQYF	TGTGCCAGCAGTACAGGGGTCGCAGATACGCAGTATTTT
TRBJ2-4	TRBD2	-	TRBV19	CASSFRLAGGAKNIQYF	TGTGCCAGTAGTTTCCGACTAGCGGGGGGTGCCAAAAACATTCAGTACTTC
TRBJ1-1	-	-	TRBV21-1	CASSKDTVNTEAFF	TGTGCCAGCAGCAAGGATACAGTGAACACTGAAGCTTTCTTT
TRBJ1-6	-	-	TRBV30	CAWTVNNSPLHF	TGTGCCTGGACGGTCAATAATTCACCCCTCCACTTT
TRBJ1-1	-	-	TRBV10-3	CAISEAGGPTEAFF	TGTGCCATCAGTGAAGCGGGAGGCCCCACTGAAGCTTTCTTT
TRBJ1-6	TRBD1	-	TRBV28	CASSSPGQGAGSPLHF	TGTGCCAGCAGTTCCCCCGGACAGGGGGCTGGTTCACCCCTCCACTTT
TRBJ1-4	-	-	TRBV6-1	CASSETGTAAFFEKLFF	TGTGCCAGCAGTGAGACCGGGACGGCGGCCTTTTTCGAAAAACTGTTTTTT
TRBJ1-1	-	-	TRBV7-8	CASSPRRLGDTEAFF	TGTGCCAGCAGCCCAAGACGATTAGGGGACACTGAAGCTTTCTTT
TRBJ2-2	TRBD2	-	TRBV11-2	CASSLDRTSATGELFF	TGTGCCAGCAGCTTAGATCGGACTAGCGCCACCGGGGAGCTGTTTTTT
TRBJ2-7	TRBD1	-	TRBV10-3	CAISVGSGQGNSQQYF	TGTGCCATCAGTGTCGGGAGCGGACAGGGGAATTCCCAGCAGTACTTC
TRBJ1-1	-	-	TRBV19	CASSIGVQGTEAFF	TGTGCCAGTAGTATAGGGGTCCAGGGGACTGAAGCTTTCTTT
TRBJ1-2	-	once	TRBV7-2	CASSPSGVSGYGYTF	TGTGCCAGCAGCCCCTCAGGGGTCTCGGGCTATGGCTACACCTTC
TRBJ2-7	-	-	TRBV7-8	CASSAGHLLYEQYF	TGTGCCAGCAGCGCGGGACATTTGCTCTACGAGCAGTACTTC
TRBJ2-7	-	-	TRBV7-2	CASSGRGRGFYEQYF	TGTGCCAGCAGCGGGCGGGGTAGGGGCTTCTACGAGCAGTACTTC
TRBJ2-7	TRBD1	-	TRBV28	CASTLNLDRVEQYF	TGTGCCAGCACCCTAAATTTAGACAGGGTCGAGCAGTACTTC
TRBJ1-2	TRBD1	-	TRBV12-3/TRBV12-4	CASSSGTGIGYTF	TGTGCCAGCAGCAGTGGGACAGGGATCGGCTACACCTTC
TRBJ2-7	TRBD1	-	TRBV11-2	CASSRTGLYEQYF	TGTGCCAGCAGTCGGACAGGGCTGTACGAGCAGTACTTC
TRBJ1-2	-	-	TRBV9	CASSVEYQGLRGYTF	TGTGCCAGCAGCGTAGAATATCAAGGACTACGGGGCTACACCTTC
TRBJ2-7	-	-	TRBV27	CASSLFPSSYEQYF	TGTGCCAGCAGTTTGTTCCCCAGCTCCTACGAGCAGTACTTC
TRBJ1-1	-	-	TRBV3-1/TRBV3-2	CASSPLGPGTEAFF	TGTGCCAGCAGCCCTTTGGGCCCGGGAACTGAAGCTTTCTTT
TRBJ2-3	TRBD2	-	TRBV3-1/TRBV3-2	CASSTSGRTDTQYF	TGTGCCAGCAGCACTAGCGGGAGGACAGATACGCAGTATTTT
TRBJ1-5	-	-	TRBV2	CASKEGVGGNQPQHF	TGTGCCAGCAAGGAGGGTGTGGGGGGCAATCAGCCCCAGCATTTT
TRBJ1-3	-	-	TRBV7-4	CASSFTQGRGGNTIYF	TGTGCCAGCAGCTTTACTCAGGGCCGGGGTGGAAACACCATATATTTT
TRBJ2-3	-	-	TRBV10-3	CAMGTDTQYF	TGTGCCATGGGCACAGATACGCAGTATTTT
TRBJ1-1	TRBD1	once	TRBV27	CASRSGQAQENTEAFF	TGTGCCAGCAGGTCGGGACAGGCCCAAGAGAACACTGAAGCTTTCTTT
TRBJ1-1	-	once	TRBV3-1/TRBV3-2	CASSQYTEAFF	TGTGCCAGCAGCCAGTACACTGAAGCTTTCTTT
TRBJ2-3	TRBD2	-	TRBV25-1	CASSEGETSGSHTQYF	TGTGCCAGCAGTGAGGGGGAAACTAGCGGGTCACATACGCAGTATTTT
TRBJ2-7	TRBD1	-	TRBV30	CAWSGYRGAYEQYF	TGTGCCTGGAGTGGGTACAGGGGAGCTTACGAGCAGTACTTC
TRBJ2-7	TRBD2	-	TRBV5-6	CASSLSGTYEQYF	TGTGCCAGCAGCCTTAGCGGGACGTACGAGCAGTACTTC
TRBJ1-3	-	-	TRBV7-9	CASSLDFGDGNTIYF	TGTGCCAGCAGCTTAGACTTTGGAGACGGTAACACCATATATTTT